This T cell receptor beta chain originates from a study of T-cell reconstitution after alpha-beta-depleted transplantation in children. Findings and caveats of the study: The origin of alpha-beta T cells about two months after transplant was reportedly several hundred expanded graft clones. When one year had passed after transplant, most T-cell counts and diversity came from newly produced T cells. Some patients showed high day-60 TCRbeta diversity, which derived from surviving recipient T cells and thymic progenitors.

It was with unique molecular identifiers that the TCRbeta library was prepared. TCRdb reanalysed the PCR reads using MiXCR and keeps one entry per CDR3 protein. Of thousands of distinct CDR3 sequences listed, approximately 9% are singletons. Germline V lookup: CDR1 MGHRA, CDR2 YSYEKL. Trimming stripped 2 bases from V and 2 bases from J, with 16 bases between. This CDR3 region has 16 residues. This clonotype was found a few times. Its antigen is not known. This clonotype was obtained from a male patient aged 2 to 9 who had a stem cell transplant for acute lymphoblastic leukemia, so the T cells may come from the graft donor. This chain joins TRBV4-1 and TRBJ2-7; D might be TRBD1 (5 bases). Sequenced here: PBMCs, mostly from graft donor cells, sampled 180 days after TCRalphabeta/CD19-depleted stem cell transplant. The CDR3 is CASSQQAGIETYEQYF. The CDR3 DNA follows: TGCGCCAGCAGCCAACAAGCAGGGATTGAAACCTACGAGCAGTACTTC.